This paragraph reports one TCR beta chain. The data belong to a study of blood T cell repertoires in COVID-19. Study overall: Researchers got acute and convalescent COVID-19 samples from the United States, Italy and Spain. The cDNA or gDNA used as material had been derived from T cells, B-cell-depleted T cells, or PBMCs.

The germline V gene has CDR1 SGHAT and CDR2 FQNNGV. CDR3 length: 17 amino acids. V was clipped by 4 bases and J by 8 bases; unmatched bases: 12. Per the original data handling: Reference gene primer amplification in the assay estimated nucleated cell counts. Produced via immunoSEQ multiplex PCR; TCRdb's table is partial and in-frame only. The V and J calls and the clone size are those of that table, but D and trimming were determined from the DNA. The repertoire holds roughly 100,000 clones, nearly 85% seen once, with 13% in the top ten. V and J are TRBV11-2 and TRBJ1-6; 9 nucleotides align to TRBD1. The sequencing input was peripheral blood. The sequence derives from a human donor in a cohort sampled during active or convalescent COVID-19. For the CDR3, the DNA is TGTGCCAGCAGCTCAACCCTCCCGGGACAGGGACATTCACCCCTCCACTTT. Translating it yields CASSSTLPGQGHSPLHF.